The 21 T cell receptor beta chains below were found in one sample sequenced in a study of blood T cell repertoires in COVID-19. Sequenced by immunoSEQ multiplex PCR; TCRdb stores in-frame clones only, minus some. Of a few hundred thousand clones in the sample, more than 70% were seen once. Specimen: peripheral blood. The receptors here all came from a woman in her thirties with COVID-19, enrolled during active disease.

Here the CDR3 reads CASSSGLAGTSGELFF. CDR3 nucleotide sequence: TGTGCCAGCAGCTCAGGACTAGCGGGAACTAGCGGGGAGCTGTTTTTT. This chain links TRBV13 with TRBJ2-2; 12 bases map to TRBD2. Losses at the gene ends were 4 bases for V and 7 bases for J; bases not matched to a gene: 7. Germline assignment: CDR1 PRHDT and CDR2 FYEKMQ (reference sequence). The CDR3 sequence is 16 residues long. The full variable domain, with the rest looked up from reference TRBV13 and TRBJ2-2, is AAGVIQSPRHLIKEKRETATLKCYPIPRHDTVYWYQQGPGQDPQFLISFYEKMQSDKGSIPDRFSAQQFSDYHSELNMSSLELGDSALYFCASSSGLAGTSGELFFGEGSRLTVL.

The CDR3 is CASRRRGSGNTIYF. In DNA form, the CDR3 reads TGTGCCAGCAGAAGAAGGGGGTCTGGAAACACCATATATTTT. This chain joins TRBV28 and TRBJ1-3; D possibly corresponds to TRBD1 (6 bases). Germline V gene lookup returns CDR1 MDHEN and CDR2 SYDVKM. Trimming pared 6 bases from V and 1 base from J, leaving 10 bases between. The CDR3 has 14 residues.

The chain recombines TRBV18 with TRBJ2-3; 9 bases are shared with TRBD2. J was trimmed by 5 bases and V by 8 bases; bases with no gene match: 14. Per the germline V gene, CDR1 is KGHSH and CDR2 is LQKENI. The length of the CDR3 is 16 residues. CDR3 residues: CASPNRTSVPVDTQYF. In nucleotides, the CDR3 is TGTGCCAGCCCCAATAGGACTAGCGTTCCGGTAGATACGCAGTATTTT.

The CDR3 loop reads CASSSTTGGAEAFF. CDR3 DNA: TGTGCCAGCAGCTCCACCACTGGAGGGGCTGAAGCTTTCTTT. The chain couples TRBV5-4 to TRBJ1-1; possible D gene TRBD1, 5 bases. V was shortened by 3 bases and J by 6 bases, with 15 bases between the two germline ends. This CDR3 has 14 residues. Germline CDR1 SGHNT, CDR2 YYREEE (reference sequence).

The CDR3 loop is CASSQDFGVVETQYF. DNA for the CDR3: TGCGCCAGCAGCCAAGATTTCGGGGTAGTGGAGACCCAGTACTTC. The V call is TRBV4-1, the J call TRBJ2-5; tentatively, D is TRBD2 (5 bases). Germline lookup yields CDR1 MGHRA and CDR2 YSYEKL. The CDR3 sequence is 15 residues long. V dropped 0 bases and J dropped 5 bases, with 13 bases sitting between them.

The V call is TRBV5-8, the J call TRBJ2-2; no definite D call. Germline V gene sequence: CDR1 SGHTS, CDR2 YDEGEE. The CDR3 is 14 amino acids. V lost 0 bases and J 0 bases, leaving 3 bases between the germline ends. CDR3 in amino acids: CASSLDTNTGELFF. In DNA form, the CDR3 reads TGTGCCAGCAGCTTGGACACGAACACCGGGGAGCTGTTTTTT.

This clone showed up just once. Other DNA sequences of this sample code for an identical CDR3. This sequence joins TRBV5-1 and TRBJ2-1; D perhaps matches TRBD2 (5 bases). The ends were cut back, 0 bases at V and 5 bases at J, with 6 bases in the middle. CDR3 size: 13 residues. Germline V gene sequence: CDR1 SGHRS, CDR2 YFSETQ. The CDR3 region has the DNA TGCGCCAGCAGCTTGGGGCGGGACAATGAGCAGTTCTTC. The encoded protein is CASSLGRDNEQFF.

The V and J genes are TRBV19 and TRBJ1-5, with 7 nucleotides matching TRBD1. Per germline, CDR1 LNHDA and CDR2 SQIVND (reference sequence). This CDR3 is 15 amino acids long. Unmatched junction bases numbered 9, after V lost 10 bases and J lost 0 bases. The CDR3 sequence is CATSMDRYSNQPQHF. CDR3 nucleotide sequence: TGTGCCACAAGTATGGACAGGTATAGCAATCAGCCCCAGCATTTT.

V usage is TRBV24-1 and J usage is TRBJ2-3; unclear D gene. The CDR3 is 13 residues long. Trimming pared 2 bases from V and 6 bases from J, leaving 8 bases between. The V gene's germline CDR1 is KGHDR and CDR2 SFDVKD. The CDR3 DNA reads as TGTGCCACCAGTGATTCTCCCGCGGATACGCAGTATTTT. Translation gives CATSDSPADTQYF.

The chain has TRBV6-5 and TRBJ2-7; D is unclear. Germline CDR1 MNHEY, CDR2 SVGAGI. Trimming cost V 1 base and J 2 bases, with 9 bases left between them. The CDR3 consists of 14 residues. CDR3 amino acids: CASSYFGATYEQYF. The CDR3 DNA is TGTGCCAGCAGTTACTTCGGAGCAACCTACGAGCAGTACTTC.

The chain recombines TRBV9 with TRBJ2-4; weak D call: TRBD2 (5 bases). V lost 4 bases and J 3 bases, leaving 14 bases between the germline ends. Germline CDR1 reads SGDLS; CDR2 reads YYNGEE. The CDR3 consists of 15 residues. CDR3 sequence (DNA): TGTGCCAGCAGCCCCGCGGACGGGATCAAAAACATTCAGTACTTC. Translated, it gives CASSPADGIKNIQYF.

The V and J genes are TRBV7-2 and TRBJ2-3; 8 bases line up with TRBD2. The CDR3 covers 19 residues. Germline CDR1 SGHTA, CDR2 FQGNSA. Germline trimming cut 1 base from V and 1 base from J; bases unmatched to any gene: 13. The CDR3 loop reads CASSLVIFSGVGGTDTQYF. CDR3 bases: TGTGCCAGCAGCTTAGTTATTTTTAGCGGGGTGGGTGGCACAGATACGCAGTATTTT.

This rearrangement joins TRBV6-1 to TRBJ2-7, with 7 positions matching TRBD2. CDR1 MNHNS and CDR2 SASEGT come from the germline V gene. The trim removed 3 bases at V and 7 bases at J, leaving 9 bases unmatched. The CDR3 spans 14 residues. The chain's CDR3 is CASSDHRSGGEQYV. The CDR3 coding sequence is TGTGCCAGCAGTGATCACCGATCGGGGGGTGAGCAGTACGTC.

V gene TRBV4-3 combines with J gene TRBJ1-1; D is unresolved. Trimming shortened V by 1 base and J by 0 bases, and 12 bases separated the two germline ends. Germline-derived CDR1 and CDR2 are LGHNA and YSLEER. This CDR3 region has 16 residues. This CDR3 reads CASSQVTAGMNTEAFF. The CDR3 region has the DNA TGCGCCAGCAGCCAAGTTACAGCAGGCATGAACACTGAAGCTTTCTTT.

V gene TRBV9 combines with J gene TRBJ1-3, with TRBD1 matching over 8 bases. The germline CDR1 and CDR2 sequences are SGDLS and YYNGEE. Losses at the gene ends were 3 bases for V and 3 bases for J; bases not matched to a gene: 5. There are 15 residues in the CDR3. The CDR3 spells CASSAGQGFGNTIYF. The CDR3 DNA is TGTGCCAGCAGCGCCGGACAGGGCTTTGGAAACACCATATATTTT.

This chain links TRBV28 with TRBJ1-2; 7 bases are a match to TRBD1. CDR3 size: 12 residues. Trimming at V came to 6 bases and at J to 6 bases, leaving 4 bases not matched to a gene. CDR1 and CDR2 (germline): MDHEN, SYDVKM. The CDR3: CASSRDRDGYTF. The CDR3 DNA reads as TGTGCCAGCAGCCGAGACAGGGATGGCTACACCTTC.

This CDR3 is CAIREDRGGGETQYF. In nucleotides, the CDR3 is TGTGCCATCAGAGAGGACAGGGGAGGAGGCGAGACCCAGTACTTC. The rearrangement links TRBV10-3 to TRBJ2-5; TRBD1 aligns across 9 bases. The germline gives CDR1 ENHRY, CDR2 SYGVKD. J gave up 5 bases and V 6 bases, and 10 bases lay outside the gene matches. This CDR3 has 15 residues.

The rearrangement joins TRBV28 to TRBJ1-2; D is undetermined. V dropped 1 base and J dropped 0 bases, with 6 bases sitting between them. The CDR3 spans 14 residues. CDR1 is MDHEN and CDR2 is SYDVKM in the germline V gene. The chain's CDR3 is CASSLSSTNYGYTF. In DNA, the CDR3 is TGTGCCAGCAGTTTATCCAGTACTAACTATGGCTACACCTTC.

This clone was detected only once. This chain links TRBV1 with TRBJ2-4; TRBD2, the D gene given by the table, was not confirmed from the DNA. TRBV1 is shown as a pseudogene. This CDR3 has 18 residues. This chain's CDR3 is CTSSQPQTSGKEQNIQYF. CDR3 nucleotides: TGCACCAGCAGCCAACCTCAGACTAGCGGGAAGGAACAAAACATTCAGTACTTC.

The J gene is TRBJ2-5, the V gene TRBV5-1, with TRBD2 matching over 7 bases. The CDR3 length is 16 residues. Germline assignment: CDR1 SGHRS and CDR2 YFSETQ. The junction had 8 bases not matched to a gene; V was cut back by 1 base and J by 2 bases. CDR3 coding DNA: TGCGCCAGCAGCTTGTTGGCTAGCGGACGACAAGAGACCCAGTACTTC. This gives the protein CASSLLASGRQETQYF.

The gene calls are TRBV27 and TRBJ1-1; 10 nucleotides match TRBD1. CDR3 length equals 18 residues. V was clipped by 3 bases and J by 8 bases; unmatched bases: 18. CDR1 is MNHEY, CDR2 SMNVEV, per germline (reference sequence). The CDR3 is CASSFQRPGQGHRTEAFF. CDR3 coding DNA: TGTGCCAGCAGTTTTCAACGGCCGGGACAGGGGCATCGAACGGAAGCTTTCTTT.